Each of the 32 T cell receptor beta chains below was sequenced from the same sample in a study of siplizumab effects on memory and regulatory T cells. Data came from immunoSEQ multiplex PCR; TCRdb stores just in-frame clones and leaves some out. The data contain tens of thousands of clones, roughly 96% of them singletons. The specimen sequenced was naive CD8+ T cells sorted from blood. The origin of the receptors is a human donor in good health.

The J gene is TRBJ2-1, the V gene TRBV6-6, with 7 bases lining up with TRBD1. CDR3 length: 15 residues. The germline V gene has CDR1 MNHNY and CDR2 SVGAGI (reference sequence). V lost 6 bases and J lost 2; bases outside the gene matches: 7. The CDR3 reads CASRIITGAYNEQFF. The CDR3 bases are TGTGCCAGCAGAATAATTACAGGGGCCTACAATGAGCAGTTCTTC.

The chain links TRBV6-1 to TRBJ1-5; D is uncertain. This CDR3 comprises 14 residues. CDR1 is MNHNS, CDR2 SASEGT, per germline. Deletions cut 11 bases from V and 1 base from J, with 15 bases between. This CDR3 reads CAGAKEGSNQPQHF. The DNA for the CDR3 is TGTGCCGGCGCTAAGGAAGGGAGCAATCAGCCCCAGCATTTT.

This clone was seen just once. J is TRBJ2-2 and V is TRBV7-3; D is tentatively TRBD1 or TRBD2 (5 bases each). The V gene lost 5 bases and the J gene lost 2 bases, with 12 bases spanning the gap. This CDR3 region has 15 residues. Germline CDR1 reads SGHTA; CDR2 reads FQGTGA. The CDR3 spells CASSPGAVNTGELFF. DNA for the CDR3: TGTGCCAGCAGCCCCGGGGCAGTAAACACCGGGGAGCTGTTTTTT.

The rearrangement joins TRBV7-6 to TRBJ1-4; no definite D call. The CDR3 length is 11 residues. Germline V lookup: CDR1 SGHVS, CDR2 FNYEAQ. Between the trimmed V and J ends, which lost 5 bases and 10 bases, there was a span of 8 bases. This CDR3 reads CASSAEGKLFF. The DNA for the CDR3 is TGTGCCAGCAGCGCCGAGGGAAAACTGTTTTTT. Full variable domain (missing parts from reference TRBV7-6 and TRBJ1-4): GAGVSQSPRYKVTKRGQDVALRCDPISGHVSLYWYRQALGQGPEFLTYFNYEAQQDKSGLPNDRFSAERPEGSISTLTIQRTEQRDSAMYRCASSAEGKLFFGSGTQLSVL.

The chain is built from TRBV25-1 and TRBJ1-4, with D uncertain. CDR1 and CDR2 from the germline V gene are MGHDK and SYGVNS. Trimming left V 6 bases short and J 4 bases short, with 12 bases between. This CDR3 contains 14 residues. The chain's CDR3 is CASSLLNYNEKLFF. The CDR3 nucleotides are TGTGCCAGCAGCCTACTAAACTATAATGAAAAACTGTTTTTT.

The V and J genes are TRBV4-2 and TRBJ1-2; TRBD1 is a possible D gene (6 bases). The CDR3 is 13 residues long. Trimming took 3 bases from V and 6 from J, leaving 11 bases between them. The germline CDR1 and CDR2 sequences are LGHNA and YNFKEQ. CDR3 bases: TGTGCCAGCAGCCAGACACAGGGTGATGGCTACACCTTC. Translation: CASSQTQGDGYTF.

V is TRBV6-5 and J is TRBJ2-1, with 8 bases identical to TRBD1. The CDR3 is 15 residues long. The germline V gene has CDR1 MNHEY and CDR2 SVGAGI. The V and J ends lost 0 bases and 6 bases, in that order; junction bases with no gene match: 4. The CDR3 bases are TGTGCCAGCAGTTACTCACAGGGGGTCGCCAATGAGCAGTTCTTC. This translates into CASSYSQGVANEQFF.

The chain couples TRBV6-5 to TRBJ1-3; no clear D. In germline, CDR1 is MNHEY, CDR2 SVGAGI. This CDR3 comprises 15 residues. The V end lost 4 bases, the J end lost 0 bases, and 10 bases lay between the germline ends. This CDR3 reads CASSLYLASGNTIYF. CDR3 coding DNA: TGTGCCAGCAGTTTGTACCTAGCCTCTGGAAACACCATATATTTT.

This chain uses TRBV15 with TRBJ2-7; D is possibly TRBD2 (6 bases). The CDR3 sequence is 15 residues long. CDR1 is LNHNV and CDR2 is YYDKDF in the germline V gene (reference sequence). V was pared by 1 base and J by 4 bases, with 14 bases between. The CDR3 DNA follows: TGTGCCACCAGCAGAGTGGAGGGTCGGCCTTACGAGCAGTACTTC. Its protein product is CATSRVEGRPYEQYF.

This chain connects TRBV10-2 to TRBJ2-7; 11 positions agree with TRBD2. CDR1 WSHSY and CDR2 SAAADI come from the germline V gene. V lost 4 bases to trimming and J lost 0 bases; unmatched junction nucleotides: 14. The CDR3 runs to 19 residues. As DNA, the CDR3 is TGCGCCAGCAGTGTCTTCGGCCTAGCGGGGGGCTTTAGCTCCTACGAGCAGTACTTC. Protein product: CASSVFGLAGGFSSYEQYF.

The chain recombines TRBV19 with TRBJ1-5, with 9 nucleotides matching TRBD1. J was trimmed by 4 bases and V by 7 bases; bases with no gene match: 8. The germline gives CDR1 LNHDA, CDR2 SQIVND (reference sequence). The CDR3 sequence is 15 residues long. This CDR3 is CASTVQGAMNQPQHF. In DNA form, the CDR3 reads TGTGCCAGTACCGTACAGGGGGCGATGAATCAGCCCCAGCATTTT.

This clone was detected only once. The CDR3 is CASSPPAGQNNEQFF. The CDR3 nucleotides are TGTGCCAGCTCACCACCGGCGGGCCAGAACAATGAGCAGTTCTTC. The chain combines TRBV18 with TRBJ2-1; D might be TRBD2 (5 bases). Trimming took off 0 bases at V and 5 bases at J, with 11 bases between the two ends. Germline V gene data show CDR1 as KGHSH and CDR2 as LQKENI. This CDR3 region has 15 residues.

The chain links TRBV9 to TRBJ1-1, with TRBD1 identical over 8 bases. V shed 0 bases, J shed 1 base, and the junction held 8 bases outside the gene matches. This CDR3 spans 17 amino acids. Germline loops: CDR1 SGDLS, CDR2 YYNGEE. The CDR3 sequence: CASSVEPGGFGNTEAFF. DNA for the CDR3: TGTGCCAGCAGCGTAGAACCAGGGGGCTTCGGGAACACTGAAGCTTTCTTT.

This clone was observed once. The chain is built from TRBV15 and TRBJ2-5; TRBD1 aligns across 8 bases. CDR3 length: 13 residues. V shed 7 bases, J shed 5 bases, and the junction held 6 bases outside the gene matches. Germline loops: CDR1 LNHNV, CDR2 YYDKDF (reference sequence). DNA for the CDR3: TGTGCCACCAAACGGACAGGGTGGGAGACCCAGTACTTC. This encodes CATKRTGWETQYF. The whole variable domain, remainder taken from reference TRBV15 and TRBJ2-5, is DAMVIQNPRYQVTQFGKPVTLSCSQTLNHNVMYWYQQKSSQAPKLLFHYYDKDFNNEADTPDNFQSRRPNTSFCFLDIRSPGLGDTAMYLCATKRTGWETQYFGPGTRLLVL.

This chain joins TRBV11-2 and TRBJ2-3; D gene unclear. This CDR3 has 14 residues. The germline CDR1 and CDR2 sequences are SGHAT and FQNNGV. V lost 5 bases and J 0 bases, leaving 9 bases between the germline ends. The CDR3 is CASSALGSTDTQYF. The CDR3 region has the DNA TGTGCCAGCAGCGCCTTGGGCAGCACAGATACGCAGTATTTT.

V is TRBV28 and J is TRBJ2-5, with D hard to call. The CDR3 loop spans 14 amino acids. V was shortened by 2 bases and J by 5 bases, with 12 bases between the two germline ends. Germline CDR1 is MDHEN and CDR2 is SYDVKM. CDR3 sequence reads: CASSLLVEVETQYF. The CDR3 nucleotides are TGTGCCAGCAGTTTACTAGTAGAGGTCGAGACCCAGTACTTC.

The rearrangement links TRBV7-9 to TRBJ2-3, with a weak D call TRBD2 (7 bases). Germline V gene lookup returns CDR1 SEHNR and CDR2 FQNEAQ (reference sequence). The CDR3 loop spans 15 amino acids. Deletions cut 5 bases from V and 4 bases from J, with 16 bases between. The CDR3 sequence: CASSLLWGGPDTQYF. CDR3 coding DNA: TGTGCCAGCAGCCTTTTGTGGGGGGGCCCAGATACGCAGTATTTT. Using reference TRBV7-9 and TRBJ2-3 for the parts outside the CDR3, the full variable domain is DTGVSQNPRHKITKRGQNVTFRCDPISEHNRLYWYRQTLGQGPEFLTYFQNEAQLEKSRLLSDRFSAERPKGSFSTLEIQRTEQGDSAMYLCASSLLWGGPDTQYFGPGTRLTVL.

Only one count was recorded for this clone. The rearrangement links TRBV7-9 to TRBJ2-7; 8 bases are a match to TRBD2. The V segment lost 5 bases and the J segment 4 bases; nucleotides outside the gene matches: 7. Germline V gives CDR1 SEHNR, CDR2 FQNEAQ (reference sequence). The CDR3 runs 14 residues. The CDR3 sequence: CASSALLAEYEQYF. The CDR3 DNA reads as TGTGCCAGCAGCGCCCTACTAGCGGAGTACGAGCAGTACTTC.

The V gene is TRBV2, the J gene TRBJ2-3; 9 nucleotides align to TRBD2. The trim removed 6 bases at V and 2 bases at J, leaving 6 bases unmatched. The CDR3 extends over 15 amino acids. CDR1 and CDR2 (germline): SNHLY, FYNNEI. Here the CDR3 DNA reads TGTGCCAGCAGAGGGCTAGCGGGGAACACAGATACGCAGTATTTT. Amino acids: CASRGLAGNTDTQYF.

The chain joins TRBV14 to TRBJ2-7; 7 bases match TRBD2. Trimming cost V 4 bases and J 3 bases; bases outside gene matches: 3. Germline-derived CDR1 and CDR2 are SGHDN and FVKESK. CDR3 length: 13 residues. The CDR3 region is CASSRGGDYEQYF. Here the CDR3 DNA reads TGTGCCAGCAGCCGGGGAGGGGACTACGAGCAGTACTTC.

The rearrangement uses TRBV7-2 and TRBJ2-5; the D gene is possibly TRBD2 (6 bases). Germline V lookup: CDR1 SGHTA, CDR2 FQGNSA. Trimming pared 2 bases from V and 2 bases from J, leaving 12 bases between. The CDR3 has 15 amino acids. The CDR3 DNA is TGTGCCAGCAGCTTAATATTAGCGGTACAAGAGACCCAGTACTTC. This sequence encodes CASSLILAVQETQYF.

The V gene is TRBV5-6, the J gene TRBJ1-5; D is unclear. This CDR3 has 14 residues. V was trimmed by 4 bases and J by 4 bases, leaving 12 bases between them. The germline V gene has CDR1 SGHDT and CDR2 YYEEEE. CDR3 sequence (DNA): TGTGCCAGCAGCCCGTGGGATAGGAATCAGCCCCAGCATTTT. Translated, it gives CASSPWDRNQPQHF.

V gene TRBV6-5 combines with J gene TRBJ1-3; no firm D call. The CDR3 extends over 15 amino acids. Germline V gene data show CDR1 as MNHEY and CDR2 as SVGAGI. V was shortened by 2 bases and J by 3 bases, with 11 bases between the two germline ends. CDR3 in amino acids: CASSYTRGVGNTIYF. CDR3 sequence (DNA): TGTGCCAGCAGTTACACGCGCGGGGTTGGAAACACCATATATTTT.

The chain couples TRBV27 to TRBJ2-1; D may be TRBD1 (6 bases). This CDR3 contains 14 residues. Between the trimmed V and J ends, which lost 2 bases and 3 bases, there was a span of 8 bases. The V gene's germline CDR1 is MNHEY and CDR2 SMNVEV (reference sequence). This CDR3 reads CASSLQGLYNEQFF. In DNA form, the CDR3 reads TGTGCCAGCAGTTTACAGGGGCTCTACAATGAGCAGTTCTTC.

This chain connects TRBV27 to TRBJ1-2; 7 nucleotides line up with TRBD1. The CDR3 extends over 13 amino acids. Germline V gene lookup returns CDR1 MNHEY and CDR2 SMNVEV (reference sequence). V was clipped by 7 bases and J by 8 bases; unmatched bases: 10. CDR3 sequence (DNA): TGTGCCAGCACCGATATCACAGGGGCCGGCTACACCTTC. The encoded protein is CASTDITGAGYTF.

The genes are TRBV7-9 and TRBJ1-2; 7 bases match TRBD1. Germline V gene data show CDR1 as SEHNR and CDR2 as FQNEAQ (reference sequence). V trimming: 5 bases; J trimming: 2 bases; junction bases outside the gene matches: 5. CDR3 length: 14 residues. The CDR3 spells CASSPPGQNYGYTF. CDR3 bases: TGTGCCAGCAGCCCTCCGGGACAGAACTATGGCTACACCTTC.

This chain uses TRBV10-1 with TRBJ2-5; a weak D match, TRBD1 (5 bases). The germline V gene encodes CDR1 WNHNN and CDR2 SYGVQD (reference sequence). Trimming shortened V by 4 bases and J by 5 bases, and 14 bases separated the two germline ends. The CDR3 is 14 residues long. CDR3 sequence: CASSVARARETQYF. The CDR3 nucleotides are TGCGCCAGCAGTGTGGCCAGGGCCCGGGAGACCCAGTACTTC.

This sequence joins TRBV6-5 and TRBJ1-2; D remains unclear. CDR1 is MNHEY and CDR2 is SVGAGI in the germline V gene. CDR3 length: 14 residues. Trimming pared 0 bases from V and 6 bases from J, leaving 11 bases between. The CDR3 loop reads CASSYSSGFDGYTF. The CDR3 nucleotides read TGTGCCAGCAGTTACTCGTCCGGGTTTGATGGCTACACCTTC.

The chain joins TRBV6-1 to TRBJ2-2, with D unresolved. CDR1 and CDR2 from the germline V gene are MNHNS and SASEGT. Trimming took off 1 base at V and 6 bases at J, with 3 bases between the two ends. The CDR3 has 12 amino acids. Written as DNA, the CDR3 is TGTGCCAGCAGTGAAGGGTCCGGGGAGCTGTTTTTT. Translated: CASSEGSGELFF.

The chain uses TRBV28 and TRBJ1-1; D uncertain. Germline V gives CDR1 MDHEN, CDR2 SYDVKM. CDR3 size: 13 residues. Trimming took off 7 bases at V and 0 bases at J, with 9 bases between the two ends. CDR3 DNA: TGTGCCAGCATGGGAAGGCTGAACACTGAAGCTTTCTTT. Amino acid sequence: CASMGRLNTEAFF.

The sample holds a few counts of this clone. This sequence joins TRBV7-9 and TRBJ2-7, with 16 bases matching TRBD2. The CDR3 runs to 18 residues. Looked up from germline, CDR1 is SEHNR and CDR2 is FQNEAQ (reference sequence). After removal of 5 bases from V and 6 bases from J, the junction contained 13 bases not matched to a gene. The CDR3 region is CASSPGTSGGAGGSEQYF. The DNA of the CDR3 is TGTGCCAGCAGCCCCGGGACTAGCGGGGGGGCCGGCGGTTCCGAGCAGTACTTC. Full variable domain (outside the CDR3, taken from reference TRBV7-9 and TRBJ2-7): DTGVSQNPRHKITKRGQNVTFRCDPISEHNRLYWYRQTLGQGPEFLTYFQNEAQLEKSRLLSDRFSAERPKGSFSTLEIQRTEQGDSAMYLCASSPGTSGGAGGSEQYFGPGTRLTVT.

This clone came up once. The gene calls are TRBV7-7 and TRBJ2-5; tentatively, D is TRBD2 (6 bases). The CDR3 sequence is 14 residues long. Germline values: CDR1 SSHAT, CDR2 FNYEAQ (reference sequence). V was trimmed by 5 bases and J by 5 bases, leaving 15 bases between them. This CDR3 reads CASSKYEGRETQYF. The CDR3 DNA sequence: TGTGCCAGCAGCAAGTACGAGGGGAGGGAGACCCAGTACTTC.